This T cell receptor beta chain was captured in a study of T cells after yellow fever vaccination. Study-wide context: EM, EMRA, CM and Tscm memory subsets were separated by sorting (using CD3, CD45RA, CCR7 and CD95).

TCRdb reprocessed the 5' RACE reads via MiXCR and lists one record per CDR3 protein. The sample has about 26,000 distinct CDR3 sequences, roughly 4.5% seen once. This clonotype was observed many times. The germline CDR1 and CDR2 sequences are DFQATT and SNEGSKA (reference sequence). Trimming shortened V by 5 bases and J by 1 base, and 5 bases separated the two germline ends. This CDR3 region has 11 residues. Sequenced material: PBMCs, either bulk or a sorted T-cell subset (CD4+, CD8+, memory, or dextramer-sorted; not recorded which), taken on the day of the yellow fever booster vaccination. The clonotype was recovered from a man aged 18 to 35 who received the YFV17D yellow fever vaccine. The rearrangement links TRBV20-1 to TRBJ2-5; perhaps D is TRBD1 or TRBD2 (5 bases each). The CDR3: CSAGGQETQYF. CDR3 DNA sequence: TGCAGTGCTGGGGGCCAAGAGACCCAGTACTTC.